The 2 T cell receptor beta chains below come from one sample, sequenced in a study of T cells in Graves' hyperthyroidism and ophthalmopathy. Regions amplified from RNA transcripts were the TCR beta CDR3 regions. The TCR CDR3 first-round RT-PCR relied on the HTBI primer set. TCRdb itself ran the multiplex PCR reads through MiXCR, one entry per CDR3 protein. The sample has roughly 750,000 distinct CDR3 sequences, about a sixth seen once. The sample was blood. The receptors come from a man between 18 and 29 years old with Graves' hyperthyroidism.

CDR3 DNA sequence: TGTGCCAGCAGTTTATATACCGGACAGGGGTTGCATGAGCAGTTCTTC. Protein product: CASSLYTGQGLHEQFF. V and J are TRBV27 and TRBJ2-1; TRBD1 agrees at 9 bases. The J segment lost 8 bases and the V segment lost 1 base, leaving 9 bases of the junction unmatched. Per germline, CDR1 MNHEY and CDR2 SMNVEV (reference sequence). The CDR3 extends over 16 amino acids.

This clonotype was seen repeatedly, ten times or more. The chain's CDR3 is CASSEPGGSTEAFF. The CDR3 region has the DNA TGTGCCAGCAGTGAACCAGGGGGGTCCACTGAAGCTTTCTTT. V is TRBV28 and J is TRBJ1-1, with 7 bases aligning to TRBD1. Trimming cost V 5 bases and J 4 bases; bases outside gene matches: 7. The CDR3 is 14 residues long. Germline lookup yields CDR1 MDHEN and CDR2 SYDVKM.